The present T cell receptor (beta chain) was sequenced within a study of T cells in Graves' hyperthyroidism and ophthalmopathy. Using RNA transcripts as the source, TCR beta CDR3 regions were amplified. With the HTBI primer set, the TCR CDR3 went through a first round of RT-PCR. Via MiXCR, TCRdb re-called the multiplex PCR reads, giving one row per CDR3 protein. The top ten hold 3.7% of the sample, which has some 350,000 distinct CDR3 sequences, 15% to 20% seen once. This clonotype has just a few counts. Trimming pared 2 bases from V and 7 bases from J, leaving 8 bases between. Germline-derived CDR1 and CDR2 are LGHDT and YNNKEL (reference sequence). The CDR3 is 12 amino acids.

This receptor was obtained from a woman aged 18-29 years with Graves' hyperthyroidism. Sample: blood. The gene calls are TRBV3-1 and TRBJ1-1; D is undetermined. The CDR3 DNA sequence: TGTGCCAGCAGCCAAACCCATTTTGAAGCTTTCTTT. It yields the protein CASSQTHFEAFF.